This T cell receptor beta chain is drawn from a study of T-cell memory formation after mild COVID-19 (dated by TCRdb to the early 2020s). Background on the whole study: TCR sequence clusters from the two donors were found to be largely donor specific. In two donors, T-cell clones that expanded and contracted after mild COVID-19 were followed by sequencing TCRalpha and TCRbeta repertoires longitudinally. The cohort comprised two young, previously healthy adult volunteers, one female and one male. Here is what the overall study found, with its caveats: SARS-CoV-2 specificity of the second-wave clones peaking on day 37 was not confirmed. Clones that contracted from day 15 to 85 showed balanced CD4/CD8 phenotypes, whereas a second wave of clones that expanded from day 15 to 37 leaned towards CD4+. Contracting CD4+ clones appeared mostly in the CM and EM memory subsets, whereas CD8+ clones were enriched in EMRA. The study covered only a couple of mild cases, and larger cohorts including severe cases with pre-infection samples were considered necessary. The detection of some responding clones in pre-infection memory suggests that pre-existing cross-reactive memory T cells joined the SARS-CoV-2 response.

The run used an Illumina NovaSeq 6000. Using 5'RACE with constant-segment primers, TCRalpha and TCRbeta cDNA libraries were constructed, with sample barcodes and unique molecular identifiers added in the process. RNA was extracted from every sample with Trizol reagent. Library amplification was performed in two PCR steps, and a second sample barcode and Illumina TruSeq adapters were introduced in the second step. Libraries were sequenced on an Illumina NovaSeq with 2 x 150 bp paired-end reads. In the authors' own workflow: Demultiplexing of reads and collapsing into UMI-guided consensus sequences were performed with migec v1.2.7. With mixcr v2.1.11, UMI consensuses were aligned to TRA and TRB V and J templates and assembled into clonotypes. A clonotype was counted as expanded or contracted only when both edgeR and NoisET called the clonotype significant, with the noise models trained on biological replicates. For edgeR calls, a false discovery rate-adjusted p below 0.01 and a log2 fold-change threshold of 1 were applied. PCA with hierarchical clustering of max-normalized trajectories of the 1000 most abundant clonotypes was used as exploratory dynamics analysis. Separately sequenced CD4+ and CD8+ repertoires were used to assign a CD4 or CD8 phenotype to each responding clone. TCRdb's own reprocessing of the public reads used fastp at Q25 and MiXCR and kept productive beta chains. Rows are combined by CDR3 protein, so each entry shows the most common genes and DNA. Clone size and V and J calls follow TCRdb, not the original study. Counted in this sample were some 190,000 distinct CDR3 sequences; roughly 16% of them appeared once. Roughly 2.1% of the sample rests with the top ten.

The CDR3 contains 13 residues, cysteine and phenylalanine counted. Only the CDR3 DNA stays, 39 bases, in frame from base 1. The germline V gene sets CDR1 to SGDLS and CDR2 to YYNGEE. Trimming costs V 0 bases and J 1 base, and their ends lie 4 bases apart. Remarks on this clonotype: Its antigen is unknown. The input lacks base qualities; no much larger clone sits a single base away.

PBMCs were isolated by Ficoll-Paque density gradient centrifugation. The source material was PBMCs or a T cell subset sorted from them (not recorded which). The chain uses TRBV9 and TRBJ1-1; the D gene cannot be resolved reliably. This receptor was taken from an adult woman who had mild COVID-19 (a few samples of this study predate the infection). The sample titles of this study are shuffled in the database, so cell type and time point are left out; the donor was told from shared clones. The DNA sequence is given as TGTGCCAGCAGCGTAGAGCCGAACACTGAAGCTTTCTTT. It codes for CASSVEPNTEAFF.